The 21 T cell receptor beta chains below come from one sample, sequenced in a study of long-term antiretroviral therapy in people with HIV. The run of the v3.0 immunoSEQ assay was at survey level. Clones were sequenced by immunoSEQ multiplex PCR, and TCRdb holds only the in-frame ones, with some missing. The profile shows roughly 20,000 clones, around four fifths of them singletons. The source was unsorted PBMCs, collected at the start of antiretroviral therapy, before treatment. These receptors all come from a woman in her 40s with HIV.

V usage is TRBV25-1 and J usage is TRBJ2-7, with 11 bases aligning to TRBD1. CDR1 is MGHDK and CDR2 is SYGVNS in the germline V gene. The CDR3 loop spans 16 amino acids. Trimming removed 4 bases from V and 5 bases from J; junction bases left unmatched: 10. Written as DNA, the CDR3 is TGTGCCAGCAGTGTCCACCGGGACAGGGGGAACAACGAGCAGTACTTC. It yields the protein CASSVHRDRGNNEQYF.

This chain joins TRBV6-5 and TRBJ1-4, with D perhaps TRBD1 (6 bases). V lost 0 bases, J lost 4 bases, and 6 bases lay in between. From germline, CDR1 is MNHEY and CDR2 SVGAGI. There are 14 residues in the CDR3. In DNA, the CDR3 is TGTGCCAGCAGTTACTCGGACAGTAATGAAAAACTGTTTTTT. It yields the protein CASSYSDSNEKLFF.

The V and J genes are TRBV4-3 and TRBJ1-1; D unresolved. Germline CDR1 and CDR2: LGHNA and YSLEER. CDR3 size: 14 residues. V gave up 1 base and J gave up 2 bases, with 8 bases separating them. CDR3 nucleotide sequence: TGCGCCAGCAGCCAAGGGGCTTATAACACTGAAGCTTTCTTT. Amino acids: CASSQGAYNTEAFF.

V is TRBV5-6 and J is TRBJ2-7; D might be TRBD1 (6 bases). Germline V gives CDR1 SGHDT, CDR2 YYEEEE. The V and J ends lost 3 bases and 0 bases respectively, with 16 bases between them. The CDR3 contains 16 residues. Here the CDR3 DNA reads TGTGCCAGCAGCTGGTTCGGACAGACGAGCTCCTACGAGCAGTACTTC. This encodes CASSWFGQTSSYEQYF.

The chain couples TRBV6-4 to TRBJ2-1; 11 bases are a match to TRBD2. Trimming removed 0 bases from V and 8 bases from J; junction bases left unmatched: 6. The CDR3 has 16 amino acids. Germline V CDR1 and CDR2: MRHNA, SNTAGT. The CDR3 DNA sequence: TGTGCCAGCAGTGACTCTAGCGGGGGGGCTTTCGATGAGCAGTTCTTC. Protein product: CASSDSSGGAFDEQFF.

The chain has TRBV11-2 and TRBJ2-5; D is unclear. The CDR3 has 15 amino acids. Per germline, CDR1 SGHAT and CDR2 FQNNGV. Trimming left V 5 bases short and J 2 bases short, with 15 bases between. In nucleotides, the CDR3 is TGTGCCAGCAGCCCTTCGTCCCGGGCGCAAGAGACCCAGTACTTC. The encoded protein is CASSPSSRAQETQYF.

The rearrangement joins TRBV6-5 to TRBJ2-7; D possibly corresponds to TRBD1 (6 bases). This CDR3 is 15 amino acids long. The germline V gene encodes CDR1 MNHEY and CDR2 SVGAGI. The V and J ends lost 2 bases and 4 bases respectively, with 15 bases between them. CDR3 in DNA: TGTGCCAGCAGTTACCGAACAGGGTCGGGTTACGAGCAGTACTTC. It is translated as CASSYRTGSGYEQYF.

The chain recombines TRBV4-3 with TRBJ2-2; D call uncertain. The CDR3 covers 15 residues. CDR1 LGHNA and CDR2 YSLEER come from the germline V gene. The V gene lost 5 bases and the J gene lost 4 bases, with 14 bases spanning the gap. The CDR3 sequence is CASSLSAASTGELFF. Written as DNA, the CDR3 is TGCGCCAGCAGCTTAAGCGCGGCTTCCACCGGGGAGCTGTTTTTT.

The rearrangement uses TRBV4-2 and TRBJ1-4; D is perhaps TRBD1 (6 bases). Germline V gives CDR1 LGHNA, CDR2 YNFKEQ. V gave up 1 base and J gave up 6 bases, with 12 bases separating them. The CDR3 has 15 amino acids. CDR3 in amino acids: CASSQGRGGDEKLFF. CDR3 nucleotide sequence: TGTGCCAGCAGCCAAGGCAGGGGTGGAGATGAAAAACTGTTTTTT.

This chain joins TRBV7-9 and TRBJ2-5; 9 bases fit TRBD2. Germline CDR1 and CDR2: SEHNR and FQNEAQ (reference sequence). This CDR3 is 18 amino acids long. V shed 0 bases and J 4 bases; nucleotides not matched to a gene: 12. The CDR3 is CASSLATPAGGRTETQYF. The CDR3 DNA follows: TGTGCCAGCAGCTTAGCAACTCCCGCGGGAGGGAGGACAGAGACCCAGTACTTC.

V and J are TRBV15 and TRBJ2-2; 8 nucleotides agree with TRBD1. This CDR3 has 17 amino acids. J lost 2 bases, V lost 4 bases, and 9 bases had no gene match. Germline-derived CDR1 and CDR2 are LNHNV and YYDKDF (reference sequence). The CDR3 spells CATSTHPQGGNTGELFF. The CDR3, as DNA: TGTGCCACCAGCACCCACCCACAGGGGGGTAACACCGGGGAGCTGTTTTTT. The full variable domain, its missing parts supplied by reference TRBV15 and TRBJ2-2, is DAMVIQNPRYQVTQFGKPVTLSCSQTLNHNVMYWYQQKSSQAPKLLFHYYDKDFNNEADTPDNFQSRRPNTSFCFLDIRSPGLGDTAMYLCATSTHPQGGNTGELFFGEGSRLTVL.

The chain has TRBV19 and TRBJ2-3; 8 nucleotides line up with TRBD2. The CDR3 runs 15 residues. CDR1 and CDR2 (germline): LNHDA, SQIVND (reference sequence). J lost 3 bases, V lost 7 bases, and 9 bases had no gene match. The CDR3 loop reads CASKITGGLTDTQYF. CDR3 nucleotides: TGTGCCAGTAAAATAACGGGGGGGCTTACAGATACGCAGTATTTT.

As DNA, the CDR3 is TGTGCCAGCAAAACAGGGGGCAACGGCTATGGCTACACCTTC. Translated: CASKTGGNGYGYTF. The chain recombines TRBV28 with TRBJ1-2, with 9 positions matching TRBD1. The ends lost 7 bases at V and 4 bases at J; junction bases unmatched: 7. Germline CDR1 and CDR2: MDHEN and SYDVKM. There are 14 residues in the CDR3.

The J gene is TRBJ2-1, the V gene TRBV11-2; TRBD2 agrees at 10 bases. This CDR3 region has 15 residues. The V gene's germline CDR1 is SGHAT and CDR2 FQNNGV. Germline trimming cut 3 bases from V and 5 bases from J; bases unmatched to any gene: 4. The CDR3 nucleotides are TGTGCCAGCAGCTTCCCTAGCGGGGGTAACAATGAGCAGTTCTTC. It is translated as CASSFPSGGNNEQFF.

This chain joins TRBV6-5 and TRBJ1-2; 7 bases agree with TRBD1. The CDR3 is 15 amino acids. With V trimmed by 3 bases and J by 3 bases, 7 bases remained unmatched. Looked up from germline, CDR1 is MNHEY and CDR2 is SVGAGI. The CDR3 spells CASSYTDRAYYGYTF. For the CDR3, the DNA is TGTGCCAGCAGTTATACCGACAGGGCCTACTATGGCTACACCTTC.

The chain recombines TRBV2 with TRBJ2-1; the match to TRBD1 covers 9 bases. Germline V CDR1 and CDR2: SNHLY, FYNNEI. The V gene end was trimmed by 7 bases and the J gene end by 6 bases; junction bases not matched to a gene: 4. The CDR3 has 13 amino acids. CDR3 sequence: CASKTGGINEQFF. The CDR3 coding sequence is TGTGCCAGCAAGACAGGGGGAATCAATGAGCAGTTCTTC.

This clone was picked up one time. CDR3 nucleotides: TGTGCCAGCAGTTTTTCGGGGGAGGATGAAAAACTGTTTTTT. Its translation is CASSFSGEDEKLFF. The rearrangement links TRBV27 to TRBJ1-4; tentative D call: TRBD1 (5 bases). CDR3 length: 14 residues. CDR1 and CDR2 (germline): MNHEY, SMNVEV (reference sequence). The V gene lost 3 bases and the J gene lost 6 bases, with 11 bases spanning the gap.

This sequence joins TRBV2 and TRBJ2-7; 9 bases fit TRBD2. The CDR3 covers 15 residues. Germline lookup yields CDR1 SNHLY and CDR2 FYNNEI. The trim removed 4 bases at V and 3 bases at J, leaving 7 bases unmatched. CDR3 nucleotides: TGTGCCAGCAGTGTCCCTAGCGGGGAAATCTACGAGCAGTACTTC. Encoded protein: CASSVPSGEIYEQYF.

The rearrangement joins TRBV7-9 to TRBJ2-1, with TRBD2 as a possible D gene (6 bases). V shed 6 bases and J shed 3 bases, with 9 bases lying between them. The CDR3 sequence is 13 residues long. From germline, CDR1 is SEHNR and CDR2 FQNEAQ (reference sequence). CDR3 in DNA: TGTGCCAGCAGAGGAGGGCTCTACAATGAGCAGTTCTTC. This sequence encodes CASRGGLYNEQFF.

The chain combines TRBV5-4 with TRBJ2-2, with no clear D. Germline loops: CDR1 SGHNT, CDR2 YYREEE (reference sequence). This CDR3 region has 14 residues. The V end lost 4 bases, the J end lost 3 bases, and 10 bases lay between the germline ends. The CDR3: CASSERRDTGELFF. In DNA form, the CDR3 reads TGTGCCAGCAGCGAACGCAGAGACACCGGGGAGCTGTTTTTT.

The chain links TRBV7-9 to TRBJ1-2; no reliable D call. The germline CDR1 and CDR2 sequences are SEHNR and FQNEAQ (reference sequence). Trimming took off 5 bases at V and 4 bases at J, with 11 bases between the two ends. The CDR3 loop spans 13 amino acids. The CDR3 DNA reads TGTGCCAGCAGCAGTAGGCTCCCCTATGGCTACACCTTC. This codes for CASSSRLPYGYTF.